What follows describes a single T cell receptor (beta chain). This clonotype was seen more than once but under ten times. Its antigen is unknown. The input lacks base qualities; no much larger clone sits a single base away. Reads for this sample came from an Illumina HiSeq 2500. TCR beta libraries were prepared by quantitative 5'-RACE with molecular barcodes. For the original study's pipeline: A new computational method, built on a probabilistic model of VDJ rearrangement, was used to identify disease-linked TCR variants. TCRdb passed the public sequencing reads through fastp at Q25 and MiXCR, retaining productive beta sequences. Each CDR3 protein gets just one entry, which takes the most common genes and DNA from the rows behind it. The V and J calls and clone size come from TCRdb's table, not from the authors' own analysis. The sample table holds around 770,000 distinct CDR3 sequences, of which under 20% were seen once. The ten largest clones take up about 19% of the sample.

This entry is derived from a study of CD8 T cells in ankylosing spondylitis (dated by TCRdb to the late 2010s). In terms of the full investigation: The study set out to find disease-linked TCR variants by profiling T cell receptor beta repertoires in ankylosing spondylitis patients and healthy donors. The full study cohort was made up of over 20 ankylosing spondylitis patients and more than 90 healthy donors. Peripheral blood was sampled, and synovial fluid was additionally collected from ankylosing spondylitis patients.

General conclusions and limits of the study: A TCR beta motif of eight highly homologous amino acid variants appeared characteristic of blood from ankylosing spondylitis patients. Some TCR beta motif variants had previously been reported in synovial fluid and blood of reactive arthritis patients, which suggested common disease-initiation mechanisms. The disease-linked clones were reported to be significantly enriched in matched synovial fluid samples from ankylosing spondylitis patients. The disease-linked clones had a CD8+ phenotype and were found at relatively low frequencies in peripheral blood.

The germline V gene yields MGHRA for CDR1 and YSYEKL for CDR2. From cysteine to phenylalanine, the CDR3 is 14 amino acids long. Of the read, only the CDR3 DNA is kept; its 42 bases are in frame from base 1. After removal of 0 bases from V and 7 bases from J, the junction retains 1 base not matched to a gene. The specimen was blood, either unsorted or a sorted T cell fraction (not recorded which). The rearranged segments are TRBV4-1 and TRBJ1-5, and TRBD1 matches 9 of the central bases. The sequence came from a male donor with ankylosing spondylitis. The nucleotides read TGCGCCAGCAGCCAAGAACAGGGGGCACAGCCCCAGCATTTT. This translates into CASSQEQGAQPQHF.